The 2 T cell receptor beta chains in this list originate from one sample, sequenced in a study of technical replicates of blood from several donors (dated 2017 in TCRdb). The library was generated by the immunoSEQ multiplex PCR assay. TCRdb took over this immuneACCESS table, retaining in-frame rearrangements with V and J assigned. Such tables are incomplete; in checked studies, under half of the missing clones stem from an unresolved V gene, and the remainder is unexplained. Present in this sample are around 70,000 clones, less than 98% of which were seen just once. Of the sample, about 0.3% is held by the ten largest clones. The sequencing sample was made of T cells isolated from PBMCs. The receptors here all came from a human donor in good health.

The rearrangement links TRBV11-3 to TRBJ1-2, with TRBD1 identical over 9 bases. Germline V CDR1 and CDR2: SGHNT, YENEEA. The CDR3 sequence is 15 residues long. With 6 bases clipped from V and 8 bases from J, the junction kept 13 bases outside the gene matches. The CDR3 reads CASSDTVTGGGGYTF. The CDR3 DNA is TGTGCCAGCAGTGATACAGTAACAGGGGGCGGCGGCTACACCTTC.

This clone was seen a single time. The CDR3 here is CASTTVRRDEAFF. CDR3 DNA sequence: TGTGCCAGTACGACAGTGCGGCGGGATGAAGCTTTCTTT. This chain connects TRBV19 to TRBJ1-1; the D gene is possibly TRBD1 (5 bases). This CDR3 is 13 amino acids long. Germline loops: CDR1 LNHDA, CDR2 SQIVND (reference sequence). Trimming took off 7 bases at V and 7 bases at J, with 16 bases between the two ends. The complete variable domain, with remaining parts taken from reference TRBV19 and TRBJ1-1, reads DGGITQSPKYLFRKEGQNVTLSCEQNLNHDAMYWYRQDPGQGLRLIYYSQIVNDFQKGDIAEGYSVSREKKESFPLTVTSAQKNPTAFYLCASTTVRRDEAFFGQGTRLTVV.